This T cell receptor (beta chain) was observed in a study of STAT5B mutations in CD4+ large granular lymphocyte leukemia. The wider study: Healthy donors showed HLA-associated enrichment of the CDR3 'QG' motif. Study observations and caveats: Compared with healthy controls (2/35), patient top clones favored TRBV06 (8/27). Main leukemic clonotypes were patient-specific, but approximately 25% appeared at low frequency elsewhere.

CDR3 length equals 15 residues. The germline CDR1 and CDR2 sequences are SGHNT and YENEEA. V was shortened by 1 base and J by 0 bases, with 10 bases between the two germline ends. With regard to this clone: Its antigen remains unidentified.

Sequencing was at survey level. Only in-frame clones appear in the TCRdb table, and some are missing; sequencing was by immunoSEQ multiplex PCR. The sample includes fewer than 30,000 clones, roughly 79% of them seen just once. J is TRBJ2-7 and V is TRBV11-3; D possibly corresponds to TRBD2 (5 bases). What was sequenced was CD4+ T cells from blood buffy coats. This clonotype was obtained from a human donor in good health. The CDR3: CASSLGGSSSYEQYF. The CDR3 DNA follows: TGTGCCAGCAGCTTAGGAGGGAGTAGCTCCTACGAGCAGTACTTC.